This TCR beta chain was sequenced during a study of T cell responses to AZD1222 COVID-19 vaccine. Germline V gene data show CDR1 as MNHNY and CDR2 as SVGAGI (reference sequence). The CDR3 has 14 amino acids. Repertoires were generated with immunoSEQ multiplex PCR, while TCRdb's copy carries only in-frame clones and drops some. The sample yields some 130,000 clones, around 90% seen once. Note on this clone: An end of the junction differs from the germline gene, which may be a read error.

J is TRBJ1-1 and V is TRBV6-6, with a possible D match to TRBD1 (5 bases). The TCR sequence derives from an adult who received the AZD1222 COVID-19 vaccine. The starting material was peripheral blood, obtained 28 days after the second AZD1222 dose. CDR3 DNA: TGTGCCAGCAAACTCATCAGGGCGAACCCTGAAGCTTTCTTT. Amino acid sequence: CASKLIRANPEAFF.